The clone carrying this T cell receptor (beta chain) was observed at least ten times. Antigen: not known. The record originates from a study of early T cells in non-severe SARS-CoV-2 infection. At the level of the study: From unsorted whole blood, bulk RNA was sequenced, and the chains remained unpaired.

Unique molecular identifiers (one per individual cDNA molecule) were attached. One entry per CDR3 protein results from TCRdb running MiXCR on the 5' RACE reads. The sample includes about 83,000 distinct CDR3 sequences, 9% to 15% of them seen just once. Study-level points and caveats: Using VDJdb, the matching emphasized anti-spike CD8 responses while missing private and CD4 specificities.

Sequencing was performed on whole blood. This clonotype originated in an adult who was a healthcare worker with PCR-confirmed SARS-CoV-2 infection or an uninfected control (not recorded which).

CDR3 DNA sequence: TGTGCCATCCGCCCATCCCAAGGCAATGAAAAACTGTTTTTT. As protein: CAIRPSQGNEKLFF. V usage is TRBV10-3 and J usage is TRBJ1-4, with D unclear. V was clipped by 8 bases and J by 5 bases, with 15 bases between them. In germline, CDR1 is ENHRY, CDR2 SYGVKD. This CDR3 is built from 14 residues.